This T cell receptor (beta chain) was captured in a study of shared clonotypes between healthy human individuals. About the research overall: Per donor, three plates held CD4 naive cells, three held CD4 memory, two held CD8 naive and one held CD8 memory. Study-wide results and limits: Sampling was confined to blood; repertoires within tissues likely differ.

The authors distributed each subset's genomic DNA evenly over several immunoSEQ plates. Under the authors' procedure: Filtering was not the same, since immunoSEQ gave junction-only sequences without quality scores. Using immunoSEQ multiplex PCR, the repertoire was profiled, and TCRdb retains in-frame clones only, with some absent. V and J calls and clone size come straight from that table; D and trimming were deduced from the DNA. The top ten hold over 1.5% of the sample, which has around 2.1 million clones, around 93% seen once. About this clone: Its antigen is still unknown.

The germline V and J ends were trimmed by 4 bases and 4 bases, with 8 bases remaining between them. This CDR3 has 12 amino acids. Germline lookup yields CDR1 SGHTA and CDR2 FQGTGA. Naive CD8 cells lacked CD45RO and underwent positive selection for CCR7, leaving out terminally differentiated effector memory CD45RA+ cells. The TCR originated in a man aged 18 to 30 in good health. Some clones in this sample may be carry-over from other donors' samples. J is TRBJ2-7 and V is TRBV7-3; D not certain. The sample taken for sequencing was naive CD8+ T cells from PBMCs. The CDR3 is CASSSVRYEQYF. As DNA, the CDR3 is TGTGCCAGCAGCTCCGTAAGGTACGAGCAGTACTTC.